Listed below are T cell receptor beta chains from one sample, sequenced in a study of T cell responses to AZD1222 COVID-19 vaccine. Sequencing was performed with immunoSEQ multiplex PCR; in TCRdb, only in-frame clones are kept and a portion is missing. The repertoire includes about 86,000 clones, roughly 88% of them detected once, and approximately 10% sits in the top ten. The source material was peripheral blood, sampled on day 0 of MenACWY control vaccination. These receptor sequences come from an adult in good health. Each CDR3 is given with its conserved first and last residue.

J gene: TRBJ1-1
V gene: TRBV29-1
CDR3 protein: CSVEDFLGLGTEAFF

J gene: TRBJ1-5
V gene: TRBV4-3
CDR3 protein: CASSQDRSPSNQPQHF

J gene: TRBJ1-1
V gene: TRBV27
CDR3 protein: CASSLRLGAGQSNTEAFF

J gene: TRBJ1-2
V gene: TRBV6-5
CDR3 protein: CASRQSFIYGYTF

J gene: TRBJ1-2
V gene: TRBV30
CDR3 protein: CAWSREGDYGYTF

J gene: TRBJ1-2
V gene: TRBV3-1/TRBV3-2
CDR3 protein: CASSQEGGAYGYTF

J gene: TRBJ2-1
V gene: TRBV20-1
CDR3 protein: CSASRLAAGYNEQFF

J gene: TRBJ1-3
V gene: TRBV15
CDR3 protein: CATSRDVRDLHDTIYF

J gene: TRBJ1-6
V gene: TRBV11-3
CDR3 protein: CASSLDPTNSPLHF

J gene: TRBJ1-5
V gene: TRBV19
CDR3 protein: CASSGTAAPNQPQHF

J gene: TRBJ1-1
V gene: TRBV19
CDR3 protein: CASSPTGVEAFF

J gene: TRBJ2-2
V gene: TRBV6-2/TRBV6-3
CDR3 protein: CASSRGRLFF

J gene: TRBJ2-1
V gene: TRBV4-2
CDR3 protein: CASSQGWAGAPGGNEQFF

J gene: TRBJ1-1
V gene: TRBV4-1
CDR3 protein: CASSQGGGPGNTEAFF

J gene: TRBJ1-2
V gene: TRBV7-2
CDR3 protein: CASSPGRVTFYGYTF

J gene: TRBJ1-2
V gene: TRBV28
CDR3 protein: CASRSAGEDGYTF

J gene: TRBJ1-2
V gene: TRBV3-1/TRBV3-2
CDR3 protein: CASSPRGQGSGYTF

J gene: TRBJ2-3
V gene: TRBV6-1
CDR3 protein: CASSERVSGGSTDTQYF

J gene: TRBJ2-1
V gene: TRBV4-3
CDR3 protein: CASSQAPPGTSHNEQFF

J gene: TRBJ1-5
V gene: TRBV28
CDR3 protein: CASSEPGTSNQPQHF

J gene: TRBJ1-6
V gene: TRBV7-9
CDR3 protein: CASSATVPLDNSPLHF

J gene: TRBJ2-7
V gene: TRBV2
CDR3 protein: CASSLTYEQYF

J gene: TRBJ2-2
V gene: TRBV4-2
CDR3 protein: CASSHSAGGANTGELFF

J gene: TRBJ2-6
V gene: TRBV5-6
CDR3 protein: CASSYGTSGATGANVLTF

J gene: TRBJ2-7
V gene: TRBV3-1/TRBV3-2
CDR3 protein: CASRATGSYEQYF

J gene: TRBJ1-5
V gene: TRBV3-1/TRBV3-2
CDR3 protein: CASSQGRYSNQPQHF

J gene: TRBJ2-4
V gene: TRBV15
CDR3 protein: CATSRDKGGATKNIQYF

J gene: TRBJ2-7
V gene: TRBV3-1/TRBV3-2
CDR3 protein: CASSQPGTGFYEQYF

J gene: TRBJ1-1
V gene: TRBV19
CDR3 protein: CASSIWGQSPRNTEAFF

J gene: TRBJ2-3
V gene: TRBV5-1
CDR3 protein: CASSGGGGWKDTQYF

J gene: TRBJ2-7
V gene: TRBV29-1
CDR3 protein: CSVVIRMGENRQYF

J gene: TRBJ2-1
V gene: TRBV7-9
CDR3 protein: CASSLITGLYNEQFF

J gene: TRBJ1-2
V gene: TRBV4-1
CDR3 protein: CASSQADNRPNYGYTF